This T cell receptor beta chain was retrieved from a study of blood T cells in healthy people across ages. The use of a sample-barcoded 5' primer and a J-beta primer mix characterized a second PCR of 7 to 11 cycles. TCRdb re-analysed the 5' RACE reads in MiXCR, keeping a single row per CDR3 protein. The sample includes around 600,000 distinct CDR3 sequences, around 48% of them seen just once. Germline V gene lookup returns CDR1 SEHNR and CDR2 FQNEAQ (reference sequence). J gave up 8 bases and V 1 base, and 5 bases lay outside the gene matches. The CDR3 has 15 residues. Sequenced: blood. This chain uses TRBV7-9 with TRBJ2-1; TRBD2 agrees at 10 bases. This sequence was found in a man aged 80 or over in good health. As DNA, the CDR3 is TGTGCCAGCAGCTTAGAGCTAGCGGGGGCCCATGAGCAGTTCTTC. It translates to CASSLELAGAHEQFF.